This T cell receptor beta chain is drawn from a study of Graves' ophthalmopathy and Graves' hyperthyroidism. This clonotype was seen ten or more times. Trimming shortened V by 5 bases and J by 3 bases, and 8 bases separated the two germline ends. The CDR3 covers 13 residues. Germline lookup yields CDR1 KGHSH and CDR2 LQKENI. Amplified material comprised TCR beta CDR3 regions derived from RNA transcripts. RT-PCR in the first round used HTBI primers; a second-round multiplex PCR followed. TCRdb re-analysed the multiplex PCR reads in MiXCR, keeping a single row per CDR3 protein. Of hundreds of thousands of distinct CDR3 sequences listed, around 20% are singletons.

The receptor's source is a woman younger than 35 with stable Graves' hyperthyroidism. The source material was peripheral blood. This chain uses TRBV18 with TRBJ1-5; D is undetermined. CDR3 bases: TGTGCCAGCTCAGTAAGGGACAATCAGCCCCAGCATTTT. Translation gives CASSVRDNQPQHF.